A single sample gave rise to the 22 T cell receptor beta chains below, sequenced in a study of CD8+CD57+ T cells in acquired aplastic anemia. The template for TCR beta VDJ and CDR3 sequence profiling was genomic DNA. MiXCR, applied by TCRdb to the reads, yields one record per CDR3 protein. The table records 150,000 to 200,000 distinct CDR3 sequences, 55% to 70% of them present only once. The sequencing input was sorted CD4+, CD8+, or CD8+CD57+ T cells (not recorded which) from PBMCs. These receptors were obtained from a human donor in good health.

The genes are TRBV29-1 and TRBJ2-7; 11 positions match TRBD1. CDR3 length: 12 residues. V gave up 6 bases and J gave up 4 bases; unmatched junction bases: 2. Germline V CDR1 and CDR2: SQVTM, ANQGSEA. CDR3 region: CSVRDRGYEQYF. Here the CDR3 DNA reads TGCAGCGTGCGGGACAGGGGGTACGAGCAGTACTTC.

The V and J genes are TRBV20-1 and TRBJ2-7; TRBD1 aligns across 7 bases. Per the germline V gene, CDR1 is DFQATT and CDR2 is SNEGSKA (reference sequence). CDR3 size: 15 residues. Unmatched junction bases numbered 10, after V lost 3 bases and J lost 2 bases. CDR3: CSARDLRQGPYEQYF. The CDR3 nucleotides are TGCAGTGCTAGGGACCTAAGACAGGGCCCCTACGAGCAGTACTTC.

This clonotype was detected once. This chain joins TRBV9 and TRBJ2-7; 10 bases match TRBD1. Germline V gives CDR1 SGDLS, CDR2 YYNGEE. This CDR3 is built from 15 residues. Germline trimming cut 2 bases from V and 3 bases from J; bases unmatched to any gene: 5. The CDR3: CASSVGTGAVYEQYF. CDR3 nucleotide sequence: TGTGCCAGCAGCGTTGGGACAGGGGCGGTCTACGAGCAGTACTTC.

This rearrangement joins TRBV2 to TRBJ1-1, with D unclear. V lost 4 bases, J lost 0 bases, and 9 bases lay in between. In germline, CDR1 is SNHLY, CDR2 FYNNEI. The length of the CDR3 is 14 residues. CDR3 sequence: CASSVAQMNTEAFF. The CDR3 DNA sequence: TGTGCCAGCAGTGTCGCTCAGATGAACACTGAAGCTTTCTTT. Complete variable domain (other parts from reference TRBV2 and TRBJ1-1): EPEVTQTPSHQVTQMGQEVILRCVPISNHLYFYWYRQILGQKVEFLVSFYNNEISEKSEIFDDQFSVERPDGSNFTLKIRSTKLEDSAMYFCASSVAQMNTEAFFGQGTRLTVV.

This rearrangement joins TRBV5-1 to TRBJ2-3; TRBD2 aligns across 9 bases. This CDR3 is built from 13 residues. CDR1 is SGHRS and CDR2 is YFSETQ in the germline V gene. V trimming: 5 bases; J trimming: 8 bases; junction bases outside the gene matches: 6. In DNA, the CDR3 is TGCGCCAGCAGGGGACTAGCCACTGGTACGCAGTATTTT. This sequence encodes CASRGLATGTQYF.

The chain couples TRBV19 to TRBJ2-1; TRBD2 is a possible D gene (6 bases). The V and J ends lost 5 bases and 10 bases respectively, with 12 bases between them. CDR1 is LNHDA, CDR2 SQIVND, per germline (reference sequence). This CDR3 is 12 amino acids long. In nucleotides, the CDR3 is TGTGCCAGTAGTGTTCGGGGAGGCGAGCAGTTCTTC. This codes for CASSVRGGEQFF.

This clonotype was picked up a small number of times. The chain recombines TRBV7-9 with TRBJ2-5; possibly TRBD1 for D (5 bases). The V gene lost 2 bases and the J gene lost 2 bases, with 15 bases spanning the gap. There are 16 residues in the CDR3. Germline values: CDR1 SEHNR, CDR2 FQNEAQ (reference sequence). The DNA of the CDR3 is TGTGCCAGCAGCTTAAGGGGTTGGGGTTTACAAGAGACCCAGTACTTC. Translation: CASSLRGWGLQETQYF.

This clonotype was counted at least ten times. V and J are TRBV5-6 and TRBJ2-1, with D unresolved. Germline V lookup: CDR1 SGHDT, CDR2 YYEEEE. The length of the CDR3 is 14 residues. V gave up 0 bases and J gave up 2 bases, with 6 bases separating them. CDR3 DNA: TGTGCCAGCAGCTTGGGGTTTACCTACAATGAGCAGTTCTTC. This gives the protein CASSLGFTYNEQFF. The variable domain in full, with the rest retrieved from reference TRBV5-6 and TRBJ2-1, is DAGVTQSPTHLIKTRGQQVTLRCSPKSGHDTVSWYQQALGQGPQFIFQYYEEEERQRGNFPDRFSGHQFPNYSSELNVNALLLGDSALYLCASSLGFTYNEQFFGPGTRLTVL.

The V call is TRBV2, the J call TRBJ2-7; TRBD2 agrees at 9 bases. V gave up 0 bases and J gave up 6 bases; unmatched junction bases: 0. Looked up from germline, CDR1 is SNHLY and CDR2 is FYNNEI. The CDR3 sequence is 13 residues long. CDR3 coding DNA: TGTGCCAGCAGTGAAGCGCGGGAGGGCGAGCAGTACTTC. Amino acid sequence: CASSEAREGEQYF.

V and J are TRBV6-1 and TRBJ1-6; tentative D call: TRBD1 (6 bases). V dropped 9 bases and J dropped 5 bases, with 17 bases sitting between them. Germline CDR1 is MNHNS and CDR2 is SASEGT. The CDR3 extends over 15 amino acids. The DNA of the CDR3 is TGTGCCAGTAACCAATACGACAGGAATAATTCACCCCTCCACTTT. Amino acid sequence: CASNQYDRNNSPLHF.

The chain recombines TRBV19 with TRBJ2-1; D uncertain. The CDR3 runs 15 residues. The V gene lost 7 bases and the J gene lost 0 bases, with 13 bases spanning the gap. CDR1 and CDR2 (germline): LNHDA, SQIVND (reference sequence). CDR3 nucleotides: TGTGCCAGTACAAACAGCCGGAGCTCCTACAATGAGCAGTTCTTC. It codes for CASTNSRSSYNEQFF.

CDR3 sequence reads: CASSGTLSGTYTDTQYF. The CDR3 bases are TGCGCCAGCAGCGGGACGCTCTCGGGAACATACACAGATACGCAGTATTTT. The gene calls are TRBV10-1 and TRBJ2-3; perhaps D is TRBD1 or TRBD2 (5 bases each). V shed 6 bases and J shed 2 bases, with 21 bases lying between them. Per germline, CDR1 WNHNN and CDR2 SYGVQD (reference sequence). The CDR3 loop spans 17 amino acids.

The chain recombines TRBV7-9 with TRBJ2-6; D not certain. CDR1 is SEHNR, CDR2 FQNEAQ, per germline (reference sequence). This CDR3 contains 13 residues. With 6 bases removed from V and 2 bases from J, the gap between germline ends came to 5 bases. The CDR3 coding sequence is TGTGCCAGCAGTCTAACTGGGGCCAACGTCCTGACTTTC. Amino acids: CASSLTGANVLTF. The full variable domain, with the rest looked up from reference TRBV7-9 and TRBJ2-6, is DTGVSQNPRHKITKRGQNVTFRCDPISEHNRLYWYRQTLGQGPEFLTYFQNEAQLEKSRLLSDRFSAERPKGSFSTLEIQRTEQGDSAMYLCASSLTGANVLTFGAGSRLTVL.

This chain connects TRBV5-1 to TRBJ2-7; D not certain. The germline V and J ends were trimmed by 4 bases and 4 bases, with 27 bases remaining between them. Germline V gene lookup returns CDR1 SGHRS and CDR2 YFSETQ. The CDR3 runs 18 residues. This CDR3 reads CASSLLTPLGGVPYEQYF. The CDR3, as DNA: TGCGCCAGCAGCCTATTAACCCCGTTAGGTGGGGTTCCATACGAGCAGTACTTC.

Remarks on this clonotype: The junction departs from germline at one end; a sequencing error may be responsible. The chain is built from TRBV6-5 and TRBJ2-7, with 9 bases identical to TRBD2. CDR1 is MNHEY, CDR2 SVGAGI, per germline. CDR3 length equals 15 residues. CDR3 sequence: CATSDPRGRADEQYF. In DNA form, the CDR3 reads TGTGCCACCAGTGATCCCCGCGGGAGGGCCGACGAGCAGTACTTC.

V gene TRBV20-1 combines with J gene TRBJ1-1, with 10 bases aligning to TRBD1. The V gene's germline CDR1 is DFQATT and CDR2 SNEGSKA (reference sequence). V lost 4 bases and J lost 6; bases outside the gene matches: 11. The CDR3 covers 15 residues. CDR3 in amino acids: CSANTVGQGRSEAFF. The CDR3 DNA sequence: TGCAGTGCTAACACCGTGGGACAGGGGAGGTCTGAAGCTTTCTTT.

This clonotype was seen at least ten times. The V and J genes are TRBV2 and TRBJ2-3; D gene unclear. V lost 6 bases and J 5 bases, leaving 9 bases between the germline ends. Germline V gene lookup returns CDR1 SNHLY and CDR2 FYNNEI. The CDR3 runs to 12 residues. CDR3 region: CASRAPRDTQYF. The CDR3 nucleotides are TGTGCCAGCAGAGCGCCCAGAGATACGCAGTATTTT. Together with reference TRBV2 and TRBJ2-3, the CDR3 gives the full variable domain: EPEVTQTPSHQVTQMGQEVILRCVPISNHLYFYWYRQILGQKVEFLVSFYNNEISEKSEIFDDQFSVERPDGSNFTLKIRSTKLEDSAMYFCASRAPRDTQYFGPGTRLTVL.

This clonotype was counted many times. This chain joins TRBV19 and TRBJ2-7; tentative D call: TRBD2 (6 bases). V was cut by 2 bases and J by 6 bases, with 14 bases left in between. The germline V gene has CDR1 LNHDA and CDR2 SQIVND (reference sequence). CDR3 length equals 14 residues. This CDR3 is CASSISRDSLEQYF. In DNA form, the CDR3 reads TGTGCCAGTAGTATATCCAGGGACTCCCTCGAGCAGTACTTC.

The chain couples TRBV7-9 to TRBJ1-1; D unclear. The germline CDR1 and CDR2 sequences are SEHNR and FQNEAQ (reference sequence). The germline V and J ends were trimmed by 7 bases and 3 bases, with 12 bases remaining between them. The CDR3 is made up of 13 amino acids. In DNA form, the CDR3 reads TGTGCCAGCACCCTCGAGGACGACACTGAAGCTTTCTTT. Translating gives CASTLEDDTEAFF.

This clonotype occurred a few times. This chain's CDR3 is CASSLIGRVGEQYF. In DNA form, the CDR3 reads TGTGCCAGCAGCTTGATAGGCAGGGTGGGCGAGCAGTACTTC. The genes are TRBV5-6 and TRBJ2-7, with a tentative D call TRBD1 (5 bases). The CDR3 is made up of 14 amino acids. Trimming pared 1 base from V and 6 bases from J, leaving 14 bases between. Germline values: CDR1 SGHDT, CDR2 YYEEEE.

There are a few counts of this clonotype. In DNA, the CDR3 is TGCGCCAGCAGCCAAGATCCAACAGGGCTTAACTACGAGCAGTACTTC. Encoded protein: CASSQDPTGLNYEQYF. The chain is built from TRBV4-1 and TRBJ2-7, with D possibly TRBD1 on 6 matching bases. V was clipped by 0 bases and J by 3 bases, with 15 bases between them. Germline loops: CDR1 MGHRA, CDR2 YSYEKL. The CDR3 extends over 16 amino acids.

The chain employs TRBV5-1 and TRBJ1-1, with 9 bases aligning to TRBD1. The junction had 5 bases not matched to a gene; V was cut back by 0 bases and J by 5 bases. Germline values: CDR1 SGHRS, CDR2 YFSETQ. CDR3 length: 15 residues. The DNA for the CDR3 is TGCGCCAGCAGCTTGGAGGGGACAGGGTGGACTGAAGCTTTCTTT. It translates to CASSLEGTGWTEAFF.